One and the same sample provided the 26 T cell receptor beta chains below, sequenced in a study of T cells in women clearing cervical HPV infection. Libraries were prepared by immunoSEQ multiplex PCR; TCRdb keeps only in-frame clonotypes and omits some of them. The sample data list around 30,000 clones. Specimen: blood buffy coat. The source of these receptors is a woman aged 18 to 69 with a cervical HPV16 infection that either progressed to CIN3+ or cleared (not recorded which).

As regards this clone: The CDR3 end lies 3 residues beyond the end of the read and is filled in from the germline J gene. The chain uses TRBV4-2 and TRBJ1-6; possible D gene TRBD1, 6 bases. Germline V gene lookup returns CDR1 LGHNA and CDR2 YNFKEQ. V lost 4 bases and J 6 bases, leaving 19 bases between the germline ends. This CDR3 comprises 17 residues. The CDR3 loop reads CASSRRATGTGNSPLHF. Partial CDR3 DNA: TGTGCCAGCAGCCGGCGGGCGACAGGTACCGGTAATTCACCC.

As for this clone: The CDR3 end lies 3 residues beyond the end of the read and is filled in from the germline J gene. The gene calls are TRBV30 and TRBJ2-2, with a possible D match to TRBD2 (6 bases). Germline CDR1 GTSNPN, CDR2 SVGIG (reference sequence). CDR3 size: 12 residues. CDR3: CAWSLGGAPLFF. CDR3 DNA, as far as it was read: TGTGCCTGGAGTCTGGGCGGGGCACCG.

The CDR3 loop reads CASSLDLVGALGYTF. Partial CDR3 DNA: TGTGCCAGCAGCTTAGATCTAGTAGGTGCCCTTGGC. The chain couples TRBV11-2 to TRBJ1-2, with no clear D. The read terminates 3 residues before the CDR3 end, so the remaining end is supplied by the germline J gene. In germline, CDR1 is SGHAT, CDR2 FQNNGV. The CDR3 runs to 15 residues. V was trimmed by 0 bases and J by 7 bases, leaving 15 bases between them.

Frequency places this clone as medium-sized (0.01 to 0.1%). The CDR3 protein is CASSITGSGANVLTF. The part of the CDR3 DNA that was read is TGTGCCAGTAGTATCACAGGGTCTGGGGCCAACGTC. The chain uses TRBV19 and TRBJ2-6; tentatively, D is TRBD1 (6 bases). The read ends 3 residues shy of where the CDR3 ends; the end is completed using the germline J gene. V was cut by 3 bases and J by 1 base, with 7 bases left in between. Germline V lookup: CDR1 LNHDA, CDR2 SQIVND (reference sequence). This CDR3 is 15 amino acids long.

To note about this clone: The read is 3 residues too short to cover the CDR3 end, so that end is filled in from the germline J gene. Other DNA sequences of this sample code for an identical CDR3. The rearrangement links TRBV5-1 to TRBJ1-1; no clear D gene. Germline V gene sequence: CDR1 SGHRS, CDR2 YFSETQ. CDR3 size: 14 residues. The germline V and J ends were trimmed by 0 bases and 2 bases, with 8 bases remaining between them. Partial CDR3 DNA: TGCGCCAGCAGCTTGGAGTCTAGAAACACTGAA. It specifies CASSLESRNTE. The whole CDR3 is CASSLESRNTEAFF.

In the case of this clone: The read gets to within 3 residues of the CDR3 end, and the germline J gene fills in the rest. The genes are TRBV27 and TRBJ1-1; 7 bases line up with TRBD1. V lost 6 bases, J lost 4 bases, and 5 bases stayed unmatched. The germline CDR1 and CDR2 sequences are MNHEY and SMNVEV (reference sequence). The CDR3 is 13 residues long. The sequenced CDR3 bases are TGTGCCAGCAGCGACAGGGTGAGCACTGAA. Encoded protein: CASSDRVSTE. The entire CDR3 protein is CASSDRVSTEAFF.

As regards this clone: Read sequence stops 3 residues before the CDR3 end, and the germline J gene provides the missing end. The chain carries TRBV5-1 and TRBJ2-2; tentatively, D is TRBD2 (5 bases). CDR1 is SGHRS and CDR2 is YFSETQ in the germline V gene. The CDR3 runs 14 residues. V lost 6 bases and J lost 5, with 14 bases in between. CDR3 region: CASNGVTPTGELFF. The CDR3 bases that were read are TGCGCCAGCAACGGGGTCACTCCGACCGGGGAG.

In regard to this clone: The read stops 3 residues short of the end of the CDR3; the missing end is completed from the germline J gene. The chain employs TRBV7-8 and TRBJ1-4; D is uncertain. This CDR3 region has 11 residues. Germline V CDR1 and CDR2: SGHVS, FQNEAQ. CDR3 sequence: CASSSNSPLFF. The DNA read from the CDR3 is TGTGCCAGCAGCTCGAACTCACCA.

As regards this clone: The read gets to within 3 residues of the CDR3 end, and the germline J gene fills in the rest. The J gene is TRBJ2-1, the V gene TRBV14; 9 bases are shared with TRBD2. The CDR3 runs to 16 residues. CDR1 and CDR2 (germline): SGHDN, FVKESK. V lost 0 bases and J lost 4; bases outside the gene matches: 4. The part of the CDR3 DNA that was read is TGTGCCAGCAGCCAAGAGCCAGCGGGGGGTTACAATGAG. As protein: CASSQEPAGGYNE. The whole CDR3 reads CASSQEPAGGYNEQFF. The entire variable domain, with the rest obtained from reference TRBV14 and TRBJ2-1, is as follows: EAGVTQFPSHSVIEKGQTVTLRCDPISGHDNLYWYRRVMGKEIKFLLHFVKESKQDESGMPNNRFLAERTGGTYSTLKVQPAELEDSGVYFCASSQEPAGGYNEQFFGPGTRLTVL.

About this clone: The read ends 3 residues shy of where the CDR3 ends; the end is completed using the germline J gene. This rearrangement joins TRBV30 to TRBJ1-1; D unclear. This CDR3 spans 11 amino acids. V gave up 3 bases and J gave up 0 bases, with 2 bases separating them. The germline CDR1 and CDR2 sequences are GTSNPN and SVGIG (reference sequence). Incomplete CDR3 DNA: TGTGCCTGGAGCTTGAACACTGAA. Its translation is CAWSLNTE. In full, the CDR3 is CAWSLNTEAFF.

Notes on this clone: From the germline J gene comes the end of the CDR3, since the read stops 3 residues before it. This chain connects TRBV20-1 to TRBJ2-2; weak D call: TRBD1 (5 bases). Germline lookup yields CDR1 DFQATT and CDR2 SNEGSKA (reference sequence). The CDR3 loop spans 14 amino acids. CDR3 bases read: TGCAGTGCTGTCCAGGGTGGACCCAATTCACCG. Translation gives CSAVQGGPNSP. The full CDR3 protein reads CSAVQGGPNSPLFF.

With respect to this clone: Read data end 3 residues before the CDR3 end; the end is taken from the germline J gene. The gene calls are TRBV20-1 and TRBJ2-7, with 8 bases identical to TRBD1. CDR3 length equals 13 residues. Germline values: CDR1 DFQATT, CDR2 SNEGSKA (reference sequence). V shed 5 bases and J 2 bases; nucleotides not matched to a gene: 5. CDR3 DNA (partial): TGCAGTGCTGCCCAGGGGGCACCCTACGAG. Amino acid sequence: CSAAQGAPYE. Given in full, the CDR3 is CSAAQGAPYEQYF.

As concerns this clone: The read stops 3 residues short of the end of the CDR3; the missing end is completed from the germline J gene. The chain combines TRBV23-1 with TRBJ1-1; maybe TRBD1 (5 bases). TRBV23-1 is an ORF for which the function is uncertain. V was cut by 4 bases and J by 7 bases, with 13 bases left in between. The CDR3 extends over 13 amino acids. CDR3 in amino acids: CASSPSGKNEAFF. Partial CDR3 DNA: TGCGCCAGCAGTCCTTCAGGGAAGAATGAA.

Comments on this clone: The read halts 3 residues ahead of the CDR3 end, with the missing end drawn from the germline J gene. The chain is built from TRBV7-6 and TRBJ2-3; D perhaps matches TRBD2 (5 bases). Germline V lookup: CDR1 SGHVS, CDR2 FNYEAQ. This CDR3 is 14 amino acids long. Incomplete CDR3 DNA: TGTGCCAGCAGCTTATTCCCTAGCAATCAGCCG. Its protein product is CASSLFPSNQP. The full CDR3 reads CASSLFPSNQPQYF. Full variable domain (outside the CDR3, taken from reference TRBV7-6 and TRBJ2-3): GAGVSQSPRYKVTKRGQDVALRCDPISGHVSLYWYRQALGQGPEFLTYFNYEAQQDKSGLPNDRFSAERPEGSISTLTIQRTEQRDSAMYRCASSLFPSNQPQYFGPGTRLTVL.

With respect to this clone: The read finishes 3 residues shy of the CDR3 end, and the germline J gene is used to complete it. The chain recombines TRBV20-1 with TRBJ2-1, with 11 bases matching TRBD2. This CDR3 region has 14 residues. Germline CDR1 reads DFQATT; CDR2 reads SNEGSKA (reference sequence). Unmatched junction bases numbered 7, after V lost 5 bases and J lost 7 bases. The chain's CDR3 is CSADLAGGLNEQFF. The sequenced part of the CDR3 DNA is TGCAGTGCTGACCTAGCGGGGGGTTTGAATGAG.

About this clone: With the read ending 3 residues before the CDR3 end, the germline J gene is used to fill in that end. This sequence joins TRBV5-1 and TRBJ2-2, with a weak D call TRBD2 (5 bases). Trimming stripped 2 bases from V and 3 bases from J, with 5 bases between. CDR1 is SGHRS and CDR2 is YFSETQ in the germline V gene. This CDR3 spans 13 amino acids. The sequenced CDR3 bases are TGCGCCAGCAGCTTCGGGGACACCGGGGAG. The encoded protein is CASSFGDTGE. The whole CDR3 protein reads CASSFGDTGELFF.

Comment on this clone: The read terminates 3 residues before the CDR3 end, so the remaining end is supplied by the germline J gene. The genes are TRBV19 and TRBJ1-2; D is undetermined. CDR3 length: 13 residues. CDR1 is LNHDA and CDR2 is SQIVND in the germline V gene (reference sequence). Incomplete CDR3 DNA: TGTGCCAGTAGTCCCGAGTGGCGGTACGAC. Translated, it gives CASSPEWRYD. The CDR3 in its entirety is CASSPEWRYDYTF. Based on the CDR3 plus reference TRBV19 and TRBJ1-2, the full variable domain is DGGITQSPKYLFRKEGQNVTLSCEQNLNHDAMYWYRQDPGQGLRLIYYSQIVNDFQKGDIAEGYSVSREKKESFPLTVTSAQKNPTAFYLCASSPEWRYDYTFGSGTRLTVV.

Turning to this clone: The read terminates 3 residues before the CDR3 end, so the remaining end is supplied by the germline J gene. The chain combines TRBV20-1 with TRBJ2-3; D is possibly TRBD2 (6 bases). Germline CDR1 DFQATT, CDR2 SNEGSKA (reference sequence). The CDR3 has 15 residues. CDR3 region: CSARGQEGINQPQYF. Incomplete CDR3 DNA: TGCAGTGCTAGAGGCCAGGAGGGTATTAATCAGCCG.

Concerning this clone: The CDR3 end lies 3 residues beyond the end of the read and is filled in from the germline J gene. This chain joins TRBV13 and TRBJ1-2, with D possibly being TRBD1 (5 bases). This CDR3 is 15 amino acids long. The germline CDR1 and CDR2 sequences are PRHDT and FYEKMQ (reference sequence). V was pared by 4 bases and J by 4 bases, with 16 bases between. CDR3 DNA, as far as it was read: TGTGCCAGCAGCTCCTCCCGGGAGGGGAGCTATGGC. Encoded protein: CASSSSREGSYG. The full CDR3 sequence reads CASSSSREGSYGYTF.

The DNA read from the CDR3 is TGCAGTGCTGCCAGCGGGGGGAGACAAGAGACC. It is translated as CSAASGGRQET. The complete CDR3 sequence is CSAASGGRQETQYF. The chain has TRBV20-1 and TRBJ2-5; 9 bases line up with TRBD2. Sequencing ends 3 residues short of the CDR3 end; the germline J gene provides the rest. This CDR3 is 14 amino acids long. CDR1 is DFQATT and CDR2 is SNEGSKA in the germline V gene (reference sequence). With V trimmed by 5 bases and J by 2 bases, 6 bases remained unmatched.

Worth noting for this clone: Read coverage stops 3 residues before the CDR3 terminus; the germline J gene supplies the remainder. The chain uses TRBV20-1 and TRBJ2-7, with D unclear. The CDR3 is 12 residues long. From germline, CDR1 is DFQATT and CDR2 SNEGSKA (reference sequence). Trimming shortened V by 7 bases and J by 5 bases, and 15 bases separated the two germline ends. The DNA read from the CDR3 is TGCAGTGTTAAGAGTGGTTTAGACGAG. Its protein product is CSVKSGLDE. The complete CDR3 reads CSVKSGLDEQYF.

Remarks on this clone: The sample has other DNA sequences that encode this CDR3 too. The covered CDR3 bases are TGTGCCAGTAGCCCTAGCACAGATACC. Protein product: CASSPSTDT. The whole CDR3 reads CASSPSTDTYTF. The gene calls are TRBV19 and TRBJ1-2; D is unclear. The read gets to within 3 residues of the CDR3 end, and the germline J gene fills in the rest. The CDR3 covers 12 residues. Per the germline V gene, CDR1 is LNHDA and CDR2 is SQIVND (reference sequence). The full variable domain, in which reference TRBV19 and TRBJ1-2 provide the parts outside the CDR3, is DGGITQSPKYLFRKEGQNVTLSCEQNLNHDAMYWYRQDPGQGLRLIYYSQIVNDFQKGDIAEGYSVSREKKESFPLTVTSAQKNPTAFYLCASSPSTDTYTFGSGTRLTVV.

Turning to this clone: The DNA ends 3 residues before the CDR3 does, and the rest of the CDR3 is filled in from the germline J gene. The chain joins TRBV19 to TRBJ1-1; unclear D gene. Trimming removed 6 bases at V and 6 bases at J, with 20 bases between. The CDR3 is 15 amino acids. Germline V lookup: CDR1 LNHDA, CDR2 SQIVND (reference sequence). The CDR3 spells CASSIDELVTAEAFF. The covered CDR3 bases are TGTGCCAGTAGCATCGATGAGTTGGTCACGGCTGAA.

With respect to this clone: The CDR3 goes on 3 residues after the read ends, and that part is filled in from the germline J gene. The J gene is TRBJ1-6, the V gene TRBV2, with D unresolved. Germline CDR1 and CDR2: SNHLY and FYNNEI. The CDR3 has 13 residues. Trimming left V 8 bases short and J 9 bases short, with 14 bases between. The CDR3 is CASEQESASPLHF. CDR3 bases read: TGTGCCAGCGAGCAGGAATCTGCTTCACCC.

For this clone: The junction differs from germline at one of its ends, possibly a read error. Sequencing ends 3 residues short of the CDR3 end; the germline J gene provides the rest. Other DNA sequences in the sample encode the same CDR3. The chain recombines TRBV7-8 with TRBJ1-3, with TRBD1 as a possible D gene (6 bases). The germline V gene has CDR1 SGHVS and CDR2 FQNEAQ. The CDR3 runs 17 residues. This CDR3 is CASSLVIGGRDVNTIYF. The CDR3 bases that were read are TGTGCCAGCAGCTTAGTAATCGGGGGGCGCGATGTAAACACA.

To note about this clone: The read comes to an end 3 residues before the CDR3 does, leaving the germline J gene to fill in the end. V is TRBV6-1 and J is TRBJ1-4, with D possibly TRBD1 on 5 matching bases. The CDR3 spans 15 residues. V lost 0 bases and J lost 8, with 13 bases in between. Germline V CDR1 and CDR2: MNHNS, SASEGT. The CDR3 protein is CASSEAQGLREKLFF. The part of the CDR3 DNA that was read is TGTGCCAGCAGTGAAGCGCAGGGTTTGAGGGAAAAA.